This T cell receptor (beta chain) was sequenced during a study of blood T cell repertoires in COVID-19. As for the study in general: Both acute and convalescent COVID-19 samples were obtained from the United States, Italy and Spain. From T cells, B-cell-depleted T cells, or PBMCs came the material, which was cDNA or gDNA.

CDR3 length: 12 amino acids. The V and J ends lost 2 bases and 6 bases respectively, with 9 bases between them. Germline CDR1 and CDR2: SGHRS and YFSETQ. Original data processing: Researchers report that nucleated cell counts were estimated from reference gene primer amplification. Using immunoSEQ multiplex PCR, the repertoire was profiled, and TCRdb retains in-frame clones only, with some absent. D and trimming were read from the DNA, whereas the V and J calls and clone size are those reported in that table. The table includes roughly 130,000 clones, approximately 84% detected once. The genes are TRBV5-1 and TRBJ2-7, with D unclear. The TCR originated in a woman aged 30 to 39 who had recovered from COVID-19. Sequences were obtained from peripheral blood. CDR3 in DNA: TGCGCCAGCAGCTTTGACATCGGCGAGCAGTACTTC. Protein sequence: CASSFDIGEQYF.